A selection of T cell receptor beta chains follows, all from one sample in a study of technical replicates of blood from a few donors. Only in-frame clones appear in the TCRdb table, and some are missing; sequencing was by immunoSEQ multiplex PCR. The sample includes 60,000 to 85,000 clones, approximately 94% of them seen just once. The sample comprised T cells isolated from PBMCs. The receptors come from a human donor in good health. Each CDR3 is given with its conserved first and last residue. Each record gives: V gene, D gene, clone size, J gene, CDR3 DNA, CDR3 protein. D genes are given only for firm matches. The size entry is marked missing in some rows and otherwise reads once, few, many or a size class.

>TRBV7-8|.|.|TRBJ1-1
TGTGCCAGCAGCCCCCGCCTTTTTCGGGGCACTGAAGCTTTCTTT
CASSPRLFRGTEAFF
>TRBV5-8|.|.|TRBJ1-1
TGTGCCAGCAGCTTGGCAAGGGGGAAAATGAACACTGAAGCTTTCTTT
CASSLARGKMNTEAFF
>TRBV25-1|.|few|TRBJ1-2
TGTGCCAGCAGCGCTGACAGGATATATAACTATGGCTACACCTTC
CASSADRIYNYGYTF
>TRBV5-1|.|.|TRBJ1-1
TGCGCCAGCAGCTTGGGGGCGGGCACTGAAGCTTTCTTT
CASSLGAGTEAFF
>TRBV7-2|TRBD1|.|TRBJ1-5
TGTGCCAGCAGCTCACGGACAGGGGAACAGCCCCAGCATTTT
CASSSRTGEQPQHF
>TRBV5-1|TRBD1|.|TRBJ1-4
TGCGCCAGCAGCTCAAGCGGGACAGGGGACCTCGGTGAAAAACTGTTTTTT
CASSSSGTGDLGEKLFF
>TRBV18|.|.|TRBJ1-1
TGTGCCAGCTCACCGATGACAGGAGAGAACACTGAAGCTTTCTTT
CASSPMTGENTEAFF
>TRBV7-9|.|.|TRBJ2-1
TGTGCCAGCAGCCTCCCCCAGAGGCGCTCCTACAATGAGCAGTTCTTC
CASSLPQRRSYNEQFF
>TRBV29-1|TRBD2|.|TRBJ2-7
TGCAGCGGTGGGACTACCTCCTACGAGCAGTACTTC
CSGGTTSYEQYF
>TRBV5-1|.|.|TRBJ2-6
TGCGCCAGCAATCCCGGGTCCGGGGCCAACGTCCTGACTTTC
CASNPGSGANVLTF
>TRBV19|TRBD2|.|TRBJ2-1
TGTGCCAGTAGTCCGAGGACTAGCGGGAGCAATGAGCAGTTCTTC
CASSPRTSGSNEQFF
>TRBV6-1|.|.|TRBJ1-5
TGTGCCAGCAGTGGTTCCTATAGCAATCAGCCCCAGCATTTT
CASSGSYSNQPQHF
>TRBV28|.|.|TRBJ2-7
TGTGCCAGCAGTTTTAAGACAGCTCCTAGTAACGAGCAGTACTTC
CASSFKTAPSNEQYF
>TRBV11-2|.|.|TRBJ2-7
TGTGCCAGCAGCTTAGGCCCTACACTAGCCTACGAGCAGTACTTC
CASSLGPTLAYEQYF
>TRBV7-2|.|.|TRBJ2-7
TGTGCCAGCAGCTTTTTAGCGGTAAGAAGCTCCTACGAGCAGTACTTC
CASSFLAVRSSYEQYF
>TRBV7-9|TRBD1|.|TRBJ2-4
TGTGCCAGCAGCTACCTCGACAGGGCATCGGACATTCAGTACTTC
CASSYLDRASDIQYF
>TRBV7-9|.|.|TRBJ2-7
TGTGCCAGCAGCTTAGGGGCAGGGGTCGAGCAGTACTTC
CASSLGAGVEQYF
>TRBV5-1|.|.|TRBJ1-4
TGCGCCAGCAGCTCGGGAACCTCTTATGAAAAACTGTTTTTT
CASSSGTSYEKLFF
>TRBV5-5|.|once|TRBJ2-7
TGTGCCAGCAGCTCGCTAAGGGAGGACCTCTACGAGCAGTACTTC
CASSSLREDLYEQYF
>TRBV30|.|.|TRBJ2-7
TGTGCCTGGTTAAGCCAGGGTAACGAGCAGTACTTC
CAWLSQGNEQYF
>TRBV5-8|.|once|TRBJ2-5
TGTGCCAGCAGCTTGGGGCTGATTGAGACCCAGTACTTC
CASSLGLIETQYF
>TRBV5-1|.|.|TRBJ2-3
TGCGCCAGCAGCTGGGGCGGGATTAGCACAGATACGCAGTATTTT
CASSWGGISTDTQYF
>TRBV9|TRBD1|.|TRBJ2-5
TGTGCCAGCAGCGCCGACAGGGGAGAGACCCAGTACTTC
CASSADRGETQYF
>TRBV7-8|TRBD2|.|TRBJ2-3
TGTGCCAGCAGCTTAGTCTTCAGACTAGCGGTCACAGATACGCAGTATTTT
CASSLVFRLAVTDTQYF
>TRBV6-1|TRBD1|.|TRBJ1-1
TGTGCCAGCAGTGAGACAGGGGGAGGACCTGAAGCTTTCTTT
CASSETGGGPEAFF
>TRBV4-2|TRBD2|.|TRBJ2-3
TGTGCCAGCAGCCCGGGAGGGGAAACAGATACGCAGTATTTT
CASSPGGETDTQYF
>TRBV6-5|.|.|TRBJ1-5
TGTGCCAGCAGTTACTTCATGGGAGGGATGGATCAGCCCCAGCATTTT
CASSYFMGGMDQPQHF
>TRBV29-1|.|.|TRBJ2-3
TGCAGCGTTGGAGGGAGAACAGATACGCAGTATTTT
CSVGGRTDTQYF
>TRBV2|TRBD2|.|TRBJ2-2
TGTGCCAGCGAGTTCAGCGGGAGTCCCGGGGAGCTGTTTTTT
CASEFSGSPGELFF
>TRBV28|TRBD2|.|TRBJ2-1
TGTGCCAGCAGTTTTTCCTATAGCGGGAACACCTACAATGAGCAGTTCTTC
CASSFSYSGNTYNEQFF
>TRBV5-4|TRBD2|.|TRBJ2-5
TGTGCCAGCAGCTTCTCTAGCGGGGGAGGGGAGACCCAGTACTTC
CASSFSSGGGETQYF
>TRBV27|.|once|TRBJ1-1
TGTGCCAGCAGTGCTATCGCAGCGTGGGAGACTGAAGCTTTCTTT
CASSAIAAWETEAFF
>TRBV6-1|.|.|TRBJ2-6
TGTGCCAGCAGTGCTTCTGGGGCCAACGTCCTGACTTTC
CASSASGANVLTF
>TRBV27|TRBD1|.|TRBJ1-5
TGTGCCAGCAGTCTAAAAGGGACAGCTCCTTATAGCAATCAGCCCCAGCATTTT
CASSLKGTAPYSNQPQHF
>TRBV6-1|.|.|TRBJ1-2
TGTGCCAGCAGTGCTACAGCTAACTATGGCTACACCTTC
CASSATANYGYTF
>TRBV29-1|.|.|TRBJ1-2
TGCAGCGTTGTTAATCAGGGCTACACCTTC
CSVVNQGYTF
>TRBV11-2|TRBD1|.|TRBJ1-3
TGTGCCAGCAGCTTAGCCCCAGACAGGGAACTCGGAAACACCATATATTTT
CASSLAPDRELGNTIYF
>TRBV7-2|.|.|TRBJ2-3
TGTGCCAGCAGCTTTTCCTACTACACTAGCACAGATACGCAGTATTTT
CASSFSYYTSTDTQYF
>TRBV10-1|TRBD2|.|TRBJ2-7
TGCGCCAGCAGTGAGTCTAGCGGGAACGAAGAGCAGTACTTC
CASSESSGNEEQYF
>TRBV14|.|.|TRBJ2-5
TGTGCCAGCAGCCAAGATTGGGGCCTCCAAGAGACCCAGTACTTC
CASSQDWGLQETQYF
>TRBV28|TRBD1|.|TRBJ2-5
TGTGCCAGCAGCCAATCACACGAGGGGGCCTCTTTTTGGGAGACCCAGTACTTC
CASSQSHEGASFWETQYF
>TRBV11-3|.|.|TRBJ2-1
TGTGCCAGCAGCTTAGACTCCCCTAAGAATGAGCAGTTCTTC
CASSLDSPKNEQFF
>TRBV5-6|.|.|TRBJ2-1
TGTGCCAGCAGCCTAACACAGGAGCAGTTCTTC
CASSLTQEQFF
>TRBV18|.|.|TRBJ1-5
TGTGCCAGCTCACCGACGGGGGATAGCAATCAGCCCCAGCATTTT
CASSPTGDSNQPQHF
>TRBV29-1|.|.|TRBJ2-7
TGCAGCGTTGAAGGGGGCAGGGGCCACGAGCAGTACTTC
CSVEGGRGHEQYF
>TRBV10-3|.|.|TRBJ2-7
TGTGCCATCAGTGAGGGACTCCCTGGGTCGAGTTACGAGCAGTACTTC
CAISEGLPGSSYEQYF